A single sample gave rise to the 10 T cell receptor beta chains below, sequenced in a study of blood T cell repertoires in COVID-19. Using immunoSEQ multiplex PCR, the repertoire was profiled, and TCRdb retains in-frame clones only, with some absent. The data show about 380,000 clones, roughly 91% seen once. Sequenced material: PBMCs or T cells enriched from blood (not recorded which). The receptors derive from a woman under 30 who had recovered from COVID-19.

The J gene is TRBJ1-2, the V gene TRBV6-1; TRBD1 matches at 9 bases. The CDR3 contains 15 residues. V was pared by 3 bases and J by 4 bases, with 6 bases of the junction left unmatched. From germline, CDR1 is MNHNS and CDR2 SASEGT. The CDR3 region has the DNA TGTGCCAGCAGTGAGTCCGGGACAGGGACCTATGGCTACACCTTC. Translated: CASSESGTGTYGYTF.

The genes are TRBV19 and TRBJ2-1, with TRBD2 identical over 9 bases. Germline V gives CDR1 LNHDA, CDR2 SQIVND (reference sequence). The CDR3 is made up of 14 amino acids. J was trimmed by 8 bases and V by 5 bases; bases with no gene match: 7. The CDR3 loop is CASSSQRGAYEQFF. DNA for the CDR3: TGTGCCAGTAGTTCCCAGCGGGGGGCCTATGAGCAGTTCTTC.

The rearrangement links TRBV19 to TRBJ1-2, with D perhaps TRBD1 (5 bases). Germline-derived CDR1 and CDR2 are LNHDA and SQIVND (reference sequence). The CDR3 totals 12 residues. V was trimmed by 10 bases and J by 2 bases, leaving 11 bases between them. This chain's CDR3 is CAISAGNYGYTF. The CDR3 DNA reads as TGTGCCATTTCGGCAGGGAACTATGGCTACACCTTC. Full variable domain (missing parts from reference TRBV19 and TRBJ1-2): DGGITQSPKYLFRKEGQNVTLSCEQNLNHDAMYWYRQDPGQGLRLIYYSQIVNDFQKGDIAEGYSVSREKKESFPLTVTSAQKNPTAFYLCAISAGNYGYTFGSGTRLTVV.

V usage is TRBV18 and J usage is TRBJ1-1; 7 bases are a match to TRBD1. The CDR3 extends over 15 amino acids. The V and J ends lost 0 bases and 0 bases, in that order; junction bases with no gene match: 1. Germline-derived CDR1 and CDR2 are KGHSH and LQKENI. This CDR3 reads CASSPPGQMNTEAFF. CDR3 nucleotide sequence: TGTGCCAGCTCACCACCGGGACAGATGAACACTGAAGCTTTCTTT.

This chain joins TRBV6-1 and TRBJ2-5; 10 nucleotides line up with TRBD2. This CDR3 spans 16 amino acids. Looked up from germline, CDR1 is MNHNS and CDR2 is SASEGT. V lost 2 bases to trimming and J lost 3 bases; unmatched junction nucleotides: 6. The CDR3 DNA follows: TGTGCCAGCAGTGAACTAGCGGGGGCGATGGAAGAGACCCAGTACTTC. This translates into CASSELAGAMEETQYF.

The V and J genes are TRBV4-3 and TRBJ1-3; 7 bases fit TRBD1. The trim removed 1 base at V and 0 bases at J, leaving 6 bases unmatched. The CDR3 runs to 17 residues. Germline V CDR1 and CDR2: LGHNA, YSLEER. The CDR3 is CASSQATGTSSGNTIYF. As DNA, the CDR3 is TGCGCCAGCAGCCAAGCGACAGGGACCAGCTCTGGAAACACCATATATTTT.

In its sample, this clone was seen once. The rearrangement uses TRBV10-3 and TRBJ1-1, with a tentative D call TRBD1 (6 bases). Per the germline V gene, CDR1 is ENHRY and CDR2 is SYGVKD. Trimming cost V 7 bases and J 3 bases, with 9 bases left between them. The CDR3 sequence is 12 residues long. The CDR3 DNA is TGTGCCATCAAGTCAGGGGACACTGAAGCTTTCTTT. It codes for CAIKSGDTEAFF.

The V and J genes are TRBV5-4 and TRBJ1-1; 8 bases map to TRBD1. Germline values: CDR1 SGHNT, CDR2 YYREEE (reference sequence). Germline trimming cut 2 bases from V and 6 bases from J; bases unmatched to any gene: 9. The CDR3 has 15 amino acids. The CDR3 DNA follows: TGTGCCAGCAGCTTTACCGGGACAGGAGTCTCTGAAGCTTTCTTT. Translating it yields CASSFTGTGVSEAFF.

This clone has more than one count but fewer than ten. The chain has TRBV9 and TRBJ1-6; maybe TRBD1 (5 bases). Germline loops: CDR1 SGDLS, CDR2 YYNGEE. Trimming left V 4 bases short and J 6 bases short, with 14 bases between. The CDR3 length is 15 residues. The CDR3 DNA reads as TGTGCCAGCAGCCTCCAAGGGCAGGGTAATTCACCCCTCCACTTT. This gives the protein CASSLQGQGNSPLHF.

This clone has a handful of counts. This CDR3 is CAITLGGGQGRTEAFF. CDR3 nucleotide sequence: TGTGCCATCACCTTGGGAGGGGGACAGGGGAGGACTGAAGCTTTCTTT. The V and J genes are TRBV10-3 and TRBJ1-1; TRBD1 agrees at 10 bases. The CDR3 contains 16 residues. From germline, CDR1 is ENHRY and CDR2 SYGVKD. V dropped 7 bases and J dropped 5; count of bases not matched to a gene: 13.